This entry is about one T cell receptor beta chain. The CDR3 totals 12 residues. Trimming left V 5 bases short and J 8 bases short, with 10 bases between. In germline, CDR1 is SGHAT, CDR2 FQNNGV. Per the authors' pipeline: Estimation of nucleated cell counts was performed using reference gene primer amplification. Clones were read by immunoSEQ multiplex PCR, and TCRdb kept only the in-frame ones, dropping some. Clonal size and the V and J genes are those of that table, whereas D and trimming came from the DNA. The table has 250,000 to 300,000 clones, approximately 90% seen once; the top ten hold 6.3%. These data belong to a study of blood T cell repertoires in COVID-19. About the research overall: The United States, Italy and Spain provided the acute and convalescent COVID-19 samples.

Patients in Seattle were enrolled during active infection, then followed longitudinally. This chain uses TRBV11-2 with TRBJ2-1, with D possibly being TRBD2 (5 bases). This clonotype was obtained from a woman aged 50 to 60 with COVID-19, enrolled during active disease. Input material: peripheral blood. The CDR3 region has the DNA TGTGCCAGCAGCCTACCCGGGGATGAGCAGTTCTTC. It encodes CASSLPGDEQFF.